Sequencing of this T cell receptor (beta chain) was carried out in a study of blood T cell repertoires in COVID-19. For the study at large: The United States, Italy and Spain provided the acute and convalescent COVID-19 samples. The analysed material was cDNA or gDNA that came from T cells, B-cell-depleted T cells, or PBMCs.

Authors' data handling: Counts of nucleated cells, estimated from reference gene primer amplification, were obtained. Only in-frame clones appear in the TCRdb table, and some are missing; sequencing was by immunoSEQ multiplex PCR. The D gene and trimming were derived from the DNA, and the V and J assignments and clone size from that table. This table has fewer than 90,000 clones, 88% appearing once. The V gene's germline CDR1 is MNHEY and CDR2 SVGAGI. The CDR3 is 14 amino acids. Trimming removed 5 bases at V and 6 bases at J, with 17 bases between. The material sequenced was peripheral blood. This TCR derives from a man between 65 and 85 years old with acute or convalescent COVID-19. The V and J genes are TRBV6-5 and TRBJ2-7, with TRBD1 as a possible D gene (5 bases). The CDR3 bases are TGTGCCAGCAGTCCATCAACAAGGGGATCCGAGCAGTACTTC. Translated: CASSPSTRGSEQYF.